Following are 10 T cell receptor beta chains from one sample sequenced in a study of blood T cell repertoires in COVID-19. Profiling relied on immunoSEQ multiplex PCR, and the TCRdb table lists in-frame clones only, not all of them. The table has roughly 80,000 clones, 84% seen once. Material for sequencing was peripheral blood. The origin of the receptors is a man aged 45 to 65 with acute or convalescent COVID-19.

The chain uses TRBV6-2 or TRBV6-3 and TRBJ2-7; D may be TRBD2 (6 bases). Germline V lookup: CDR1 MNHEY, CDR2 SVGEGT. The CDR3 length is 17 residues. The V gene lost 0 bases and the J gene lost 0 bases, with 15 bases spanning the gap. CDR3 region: CASSYSHGEASSYEQYF. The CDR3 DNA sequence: TGTGCCAGCAGTTACTCTCATGGGGAGGCCAGCTCCTACGAGCAGTACTTC.

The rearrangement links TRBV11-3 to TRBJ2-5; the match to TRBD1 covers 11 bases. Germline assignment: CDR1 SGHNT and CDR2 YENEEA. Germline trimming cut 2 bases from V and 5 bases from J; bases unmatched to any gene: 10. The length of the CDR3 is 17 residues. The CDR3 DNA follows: TGTGCCAGCAGCTTAAACAGTGGACAGGGGGCGCGTGAGACCCAGTACTTC. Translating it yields CASSLNSGQGARETQYF. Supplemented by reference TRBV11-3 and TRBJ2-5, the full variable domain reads EAGVVQSPRYKIIEKKQPVAFWCNPISGHNTLYWYLQNLGQGPELLIRYENEEAVDDSQLPKDRFSAERLKGVDSTLKIQPAELGDSAVYLCASSLNSGQGARETQYFGPGTRLLVL.

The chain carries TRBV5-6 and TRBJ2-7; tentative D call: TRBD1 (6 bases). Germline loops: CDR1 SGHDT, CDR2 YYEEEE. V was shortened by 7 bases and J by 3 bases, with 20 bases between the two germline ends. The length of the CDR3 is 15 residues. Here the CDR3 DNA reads TGTGCCAGCGGTCCCCCAGTGGGGGCTTTCTACGAGCAGTACTTC. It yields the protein CASGPPVGAFYEQYF.

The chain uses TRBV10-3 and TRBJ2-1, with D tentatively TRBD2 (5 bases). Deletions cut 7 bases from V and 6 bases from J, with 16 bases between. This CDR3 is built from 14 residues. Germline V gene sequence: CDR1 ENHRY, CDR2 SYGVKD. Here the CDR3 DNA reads TGTGCCATCAAGGAGCGGTCAACGAGCAATGAGCAGTTCTTC. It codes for CAIKERSTSNEQFF.

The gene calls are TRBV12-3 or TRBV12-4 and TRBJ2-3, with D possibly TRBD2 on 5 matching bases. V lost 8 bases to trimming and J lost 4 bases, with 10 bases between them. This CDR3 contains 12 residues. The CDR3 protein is CASSTGSDTQYF. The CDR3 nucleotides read TGTGCCAGCTCTACGGGGTCAGATACGCAGTATTTT.

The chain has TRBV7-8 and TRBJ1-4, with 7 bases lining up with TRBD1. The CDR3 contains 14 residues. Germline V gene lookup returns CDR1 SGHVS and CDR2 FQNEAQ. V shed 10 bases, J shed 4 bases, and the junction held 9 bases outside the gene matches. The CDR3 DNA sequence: TGTGCCACCAAGCCCGGGACAGATAATGAAAAACTGTTTTTT. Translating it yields CATKPGTDNEKLFF.

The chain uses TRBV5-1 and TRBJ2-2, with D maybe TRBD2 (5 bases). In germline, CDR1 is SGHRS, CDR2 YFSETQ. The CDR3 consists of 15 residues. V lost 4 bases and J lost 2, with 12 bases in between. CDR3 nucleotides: TGCGCCAGCAGCCCGGGGTGGGAAAACACCGGGGAGCTGTTTTTT. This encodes CASSPGWENTGELFF.

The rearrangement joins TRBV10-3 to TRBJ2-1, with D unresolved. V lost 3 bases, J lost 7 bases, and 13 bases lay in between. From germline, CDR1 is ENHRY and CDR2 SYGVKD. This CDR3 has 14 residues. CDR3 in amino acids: CAISDFQRGNEQFF. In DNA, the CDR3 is TGTGCCATCAGTGATTTCCAAAGAGGTAATGAGCAGTTCTTC.

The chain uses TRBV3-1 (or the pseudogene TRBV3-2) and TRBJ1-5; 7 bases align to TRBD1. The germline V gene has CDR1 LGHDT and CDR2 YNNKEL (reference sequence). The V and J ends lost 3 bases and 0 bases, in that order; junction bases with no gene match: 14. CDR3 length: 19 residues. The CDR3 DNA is TGTGCCAGCAGCCACGGTTGGGACAGCCCGTTTCTTAGCAATCAGCCCCAGCATTTT. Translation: CASSHGWDSPFLSNQPQHF.

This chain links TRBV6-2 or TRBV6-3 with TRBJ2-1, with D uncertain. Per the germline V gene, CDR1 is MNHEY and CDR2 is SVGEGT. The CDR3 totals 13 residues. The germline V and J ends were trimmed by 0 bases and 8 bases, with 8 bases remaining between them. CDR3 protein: CASSYSEYYEQFF. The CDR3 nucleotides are TGTGCCAGCAGTTACTCTGAGTATTATGAGCAGTTCTTC.